The 23 T cell receptor beta chains below come from one sample, sequenced in a study of T cell clusters in autoimmune cytopenias (dated by TCRdb to about 2019). This sample was sequenced with an Illumina MiSeq. TRB rearrangements were amplified by multiplex PCR following a touch-down protocol, with the TRB-A and TRB-B primer pools mixed in one tube. The reads underwent TCRdb reprocessing, giving one record for each CDR3 protein sequence and no DNA. This sample's table carries 11,000 or so distinct CDR3 sequences. Together, the top ten hold 23% of the sample. For each sample, TRB amplification used about 0.25 ug of peripheral blood genomic DNA, equal to some 37,000 genome equivalents. A further study also used this sample, focusing on T cell repertoires in aging, cancer and after chemotherapy.

Specimen: peripheral blood. The receptors were gathered from a human donor in good health.

The V call is TRBV6-5, the J call TRBJ1-1; lacking DNA, the TRBD1 call made by TCRdb goes unchecked. This CDR3 is 15 amino acids long. Germline CDR1 is MNHEY and CDR2 is SVGAGI. CDR3 sequence: CASRNYRGASGEAFF.

This clonotype is labeled medium-sized based on frequency. The chain joins TRBV29-1 to TRBJ1-1; as DNA is missing, the TRBD1 call by TCRdb cannot be tested. CDR1 SQVTM and CDR2 ANQGSEA come from the germline V gene. There are 12 residues in the CDR3. The CDR3 loop reads CSAGPGNTEAFF.

This sequence joins TRBV7-6 and TRBJ2-7; the TCRdb D gene call, TRBD1, has no DNA to confirm it. CDR3 length: 13 residues. Germline-derived CDR1 and CDR2 are SGHVS and FNYEAQ. The CDR3 here is CASSLEGGKEQYF.

In terms of frequency, this clonotype is medium-sized (0.01 to 0.1%). The CDR3 loop reads CASSRGNEGDNEQFF. The V call is TRBV6-6, the J call TRBJ2-1; TCRdb's D call of TRBD1 is untestable without DNA. This CDR3 has 15 amino acids. Germline values: CDR1 MNHNY, CDR2 SVGAGI (reference sequence).

According to its frequency, this clonotype is medium-sized (0.01 to 0.1%). The genes are TRBV19 and TRBJ2-1; checking the TCRdb D call of TRBD2 is not possible without DNA. Germline CDR1 LNHDA, CDR2 SQIVND (reference sequence). The CDR3 is 16 amino acids. The CDR3 is CASSRLGGGPPNEQFF.

This rearrangement joins TRBV27 to TRBJ2-2; the TCRdb call, TRBD1, lacks DNA for checking. Germline lookup yields CDR1 MNHEY and CDR2 SMNVEV (reference sequence). The CDR3 length is 15 residues. CDR3 sequence reads: CASRSGQPNTGELFF.

This CDR3 reads CAWKTTGGVLFF. The V call is TRBV30, the J call TRBJ1-4; checking the TCRdb D call of TRBD1 is not possible without DNA. CDR1 is GTSNPN, CDR2 SVGIG, per germline (reference sequence). This CDR3 comprises 12 residues.

This chain joins TRBV27 and TRBJ2-7. The CDR3 covers 13 residues. Germline CDR1 is MNHEY and CDR2 is SMNVEV (reference sequence). This CDR3 is CASSWGATYEQYF.

The rearrangement joins TRBV27 to TRBJ1-4. The length of the CDR3 is 17 residues. From germline, CDR1 is MNHEY and CDR2 SMNVEV (reference sequence). CDR3 sequence reads: CASSLIRETGLYEKLFF.

CDR3 residues: CASRQTGGSYNEQFF. The chain combines TRBV11-3 with TRBJ2-1; the D call from TCRdb, TRBD1, cannot be confirmed without DNA. Germline V gene sequence: CDR1 SGHNT, CDR2 YENEEA. This CDR3 is 15 amino acids long.

This chain connects TRBV29-1 to TRBJ2-3; no DNA is available, so the TRBD2 call from TCRdb remains unchecked. Germline V gene lookup returns CDR1 SQVTM and CDR2 ANQGSEA. This CDR3 has 16 amino acids. The CDR3 reads CSVPGLTSGPTDTQYF.

The J gene is TRBJ1-5, the V gene TRBV30. The CDR3 is 13 amino acids. The germline CDR1 and CDR2 sequences are GTSNPN and SVGIG (reference sequence). CDR3 sequence: CAWSVISNQPQHF.

The chain couples TRBV6-6 to TRBJ1-2; the TCRdb D gene call, TRBD1, has no DNA to confirm it. The CDR3 length is 12 residues. CDR1 and CDR2 (germline): MNHNY, SVGAGI (reference sequence). The CDR3 sequence: CASRTPGYGYTF.

The chain carries TRBV19 and TRBJ2-5; the D call from TCRdb, TRBD1, cannot be confirmed without DNA. Germline CDR1 is LNHDA and CDR2 is SQIVND (reference sequence). The CDR3 runs 15 residues. CDR3 residues: CASSSSDSPQETQYF.

V and J are TRBV12-3 or TRBV12-4 and TRBJ2-3. There are 11 residues in the CDR3. The CDR3 loop reads CASSLGYTQYF.

The rearrangement uses TRBV30 and TRBJ2-1; absent DNA, TCRdb's TRBD2 call cannot be checked. CDR1 and CDR2 from the germline V gene are GTSNPN and SVGIG (reference sequence). CDR3 length: 15 amino acids. CDR3 sequence: CAWISGGAFYNEQFF.

The V gene is TRBV6-1, the J gene TRBJ2-1; TCRdb's D call, TRBD2, is unchecked because there is no DNA. Germline V gene sequence: CDR1 MNHNS, CDR2 SASEGT. The CDR3 has 12 amino acids. CDR3 region: CASSEVSSGQFF.

Frequency places this clonotype as medium-sized (0.01 to 0.1%). The J gene is TRBJ1-4, the V gene TRBV19; lacking DNA, the TRBD1 call made by TCRdb goes unchecked. This CDR3 spans 14 amino acids. The germline V gene encodes CDR1 LNHDA and CDR2 SQIVND (reference sequence). CDR3 loop: CASIGGTTNEKLFF.

This chain connects TRBV5-4 to TRBJ2-6; there is no DNA to check the TCRdb D call of TRBD2. This CDR3 is built from 12 residues. Looked up from germline, CDR1 is SGHNT and CDR2 is YYREEE (reference sequence). The CDR3: CASSFWTGYLTF.

The chain joins TRBV6-5 to TRBJ2-7; TCRdb proposes TRBD2, but this gene call is untestable without DNA. The germline V gene encodes CDR1 MNHEY and CDR2 SVGAGI. This CDR3 comprises 17 residues. CDR3 in amino acids: CASSYRGPGLAWDEQYF.

The chain has TRBV19 and TRBJ1-5; TCRdb's D call, TRBD1, is unchecked because there is no DNA. Germline-derived CDR1 and CDR2 are LNHDA and SQIVND (reference sequence). This CDR3 spans 16 amino acids. The CDR3 spells CASSIEDNNSNQPQHF.

The V gene is TRBV5-4, the J gene TRBJ2-3; TCRdb selects TRBD1, and the lack of DNA leaves this call unchecked. Germline CDR1 SGHNT, CDR2 YYREEE (reference sequence). The CDR3 sequence is 15 residues long. CDR3 protein: CASSPGEWSEDTQYF.

V is TRBV6-6 and J is TRBJ2-7; lacking DNA, the TRBD2 call made by TCRdb goes unchecked. Germline V lookup: CDR1 MNHNY, CDR2 SVGAGI (reference sequence). The CDR3 loop spans 16 amino acids. The CDR3 region is CASTESGPRGTYEQYF.